This TCR beta chain was captured by sequencing in a study of blood T cell repertoires in COVID-19. Study-level background: Donors in the United States, Italy and Spain gave samples during acute or convalescent COVID-19. T cells, B-cell-depleted T cells, or PBMCs supplied cDNA or gDNA.

Deletions cut 4 bases from V and 3 bases from J, with 16 bases between. The CDR3 spans 15 residues. CDR1 and CDR2 (germline): SGHAT, FQDESV (reference sequence). The assay was immunoSEQ multiplex PCR, and TCRdb's table has in-frame clones only and misses some. The table records around 400,000 clones, around 87% of them present only once. The V and J genes are TRBV11-1 and TRBJ2-7, with D possibly TRBD1 on 8 matching bases. The sequencing input was peripheral blood. This clonotype was sampled from a woman aged 55-69 years with COVID-19, enrolled during active disease. The CDR3 DNA follows: TGTGCCAGCAGCTACTTGGGGGGGACAGGCTACGAGCAGTACTTC. Protein product: CASSYLGGTGYEQYF. Combining the CDR3 with reference TRBV11-1 and TRBJ2-7 gives the whole variable domain EAEVAQSPRYKITEKSQAVAFWCDPISGHATLYWYRQILGQGPELLVQFQDESVVDDSQLPKDRFSAERLKGVDSTLKIQPAELGDSAMYLCASSYLGGTGYEQYFGPGTRLTVT.